This section outlines one TCR beta chain sequence together with its context. Its antigen is still unknown. Germline is not matched at one junction end, which may reflect a read error. The PCR made use of 60 Vbeta and 13 Jbeta primers. Using immunoSEQ multiplex PCR, the repertoire was profiled, and TCRdb retains in-frame clones only, with some absent. Of 100,000 to 130,000 clones in the sample, around 77% were seen once. This entry is derived from a study of cytomegalovirus exposure and HLA in healthy donors. General observations from the study: The study recorded 150 to 200 TCR beta chains that were cytomegalovirus-associated.

The CDR3 is made up of 12 amino acids. Per the germline V gene, CDR1 is SEHNR and CDR2 is FQNEAQ (reference sequence). Sequencing input: PBMCs. J is TRBJ2-7 and V is TRBV7-9; D perhaps matches TRBD2 (6 bases). The TCR comes from a man younger than 35 in good health and CMV-seronegative. The CDR3 loop reads CSSSLGAGLSYF. CDR3 in DNA: TGTTCCAGCAGCTTAGGTGCGGGGCTATCGTACTTC.